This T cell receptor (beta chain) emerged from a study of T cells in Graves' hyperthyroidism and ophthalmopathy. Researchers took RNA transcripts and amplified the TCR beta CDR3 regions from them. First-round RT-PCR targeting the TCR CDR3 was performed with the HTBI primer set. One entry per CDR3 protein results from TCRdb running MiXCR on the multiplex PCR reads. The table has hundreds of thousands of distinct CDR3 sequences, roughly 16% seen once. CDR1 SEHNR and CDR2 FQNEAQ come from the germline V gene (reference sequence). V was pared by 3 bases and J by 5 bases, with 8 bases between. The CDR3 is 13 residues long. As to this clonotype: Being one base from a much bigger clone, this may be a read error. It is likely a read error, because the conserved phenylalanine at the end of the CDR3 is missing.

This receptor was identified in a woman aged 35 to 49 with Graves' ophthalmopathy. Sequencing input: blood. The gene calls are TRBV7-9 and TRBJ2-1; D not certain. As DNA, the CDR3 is TGTGCCAGCAGCTTCGGTGTAGACAATGAGCAGTTCCTC. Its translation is CASSFGVDNEQFL.